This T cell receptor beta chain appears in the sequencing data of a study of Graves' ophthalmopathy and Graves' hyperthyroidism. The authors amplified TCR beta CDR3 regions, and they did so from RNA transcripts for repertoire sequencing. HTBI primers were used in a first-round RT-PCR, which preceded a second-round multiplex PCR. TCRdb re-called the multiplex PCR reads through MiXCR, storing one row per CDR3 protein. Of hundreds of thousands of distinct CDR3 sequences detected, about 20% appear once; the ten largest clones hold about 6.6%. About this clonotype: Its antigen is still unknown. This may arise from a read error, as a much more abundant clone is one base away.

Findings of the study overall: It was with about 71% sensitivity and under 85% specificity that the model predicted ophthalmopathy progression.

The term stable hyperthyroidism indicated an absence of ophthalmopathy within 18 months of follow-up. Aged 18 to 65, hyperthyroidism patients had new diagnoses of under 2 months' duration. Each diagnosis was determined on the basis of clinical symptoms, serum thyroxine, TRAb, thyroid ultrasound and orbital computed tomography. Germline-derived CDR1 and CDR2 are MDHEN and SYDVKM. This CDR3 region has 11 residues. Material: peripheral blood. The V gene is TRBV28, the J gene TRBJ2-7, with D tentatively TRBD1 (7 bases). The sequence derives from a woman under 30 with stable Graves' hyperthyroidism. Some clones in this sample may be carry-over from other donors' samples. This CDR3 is CASQGGGELYF. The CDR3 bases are TGTGCCAGCCAAGGAGGGGGCGAGCTGTACTTC.